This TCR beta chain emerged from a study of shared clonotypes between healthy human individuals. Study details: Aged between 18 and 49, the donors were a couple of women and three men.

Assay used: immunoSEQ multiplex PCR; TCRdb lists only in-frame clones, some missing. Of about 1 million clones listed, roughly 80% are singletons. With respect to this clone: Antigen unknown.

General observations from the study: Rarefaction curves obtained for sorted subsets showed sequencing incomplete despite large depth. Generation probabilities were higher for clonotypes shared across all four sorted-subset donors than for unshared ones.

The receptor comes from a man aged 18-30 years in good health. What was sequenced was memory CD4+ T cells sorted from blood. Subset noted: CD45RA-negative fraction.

The CDR3 coding sequence is TGTGCCAGCAGCTTAGGTTCAGTGGGGACCCCTAAAGGGCAATACGAGCAGTACTTC. Its translation: CASSLGSVGTPKGQYEQYF. The chain joins TRBV7-9 to TRBJ2-7; D possibly uses TRBD1 or TRBD2 (5 bases each). The V and J ends lost 1 base and 4 bases respectively, with 26 bases between them. Germline lookup yields CDR1 SEHNR and CDR2 FQNEAQ (reference sequence). This CDR3 is 19 amino acids long. Full variable domain (missing parts from reference TRBV7-9 and TRBJ2-7): DTGVSQNPRHKITKRGQNVTFRCDPISEHNRLYWYRQTLGQGPEFLTYFQNEAQLEKSRLLSDRFSAERPKGSFSTLEIQRTEQGDSAMYLCASSLGSVGTPKGQYEQYFGPGTRLTVT.